This T cell receptor (beta chain) was documented in a study of human T cells and chemical hapten exposure. Study context: Upper-back patch tests with 0.01% DPC were read at 6 days. Minor volume differences among pooled libraries chiefly drove per-sample TCR yield variation.

TCRdb reanalysed the RACE reads using MiXCR and keeps one entry per CDR3 protein. The sample has about 34,000 distinct CDR3 sequences, just under 6.5% seen once. CDR1 and CDR2 (germline): SEHNR, FQNEAQ (reference sequence). The CDR3 has 13 amino acids. The germline V and J ends were trimmed by 1 base and 4 bases, with 7 bases remaining between them. Time point here: patch test 1, 2 weeks after DPC sensitization. Treatment noted: therapeutic diphenylcyclopropenone sensitization with weekly scalp DPC. Extraction yielded total RNA from whole blood (unfractionated). This clonotype was seen ten or more times.

The specimen comprised whole blood, sampled in connection with sensitization to the hapten diphenylcyclopropenone (DPC). The chain uses TRBV7-9 and TRBJ1-2; D ambiguous. The receptor was isolated from a woman younger than 45 with alopecia areata. Some clones in this sample may be carry-over from other donors' samples. CDR3 loop: CASSLGGPYGYTF. The CDR3 DNA is TGTGCCAGCAGCTTAGGGGGTCCCTATGGCTACACCTTC.